This entry lists 25 T cell receptor beta chains sequenced from one sample in a study of CD8+ T cells in alopecia areata. Treatment of the sample: oral pan-JAK inhibitor, 5-10 mg twice daily. In each case, RNA was isolated and then reverse transcribed into cDNA as the sequencing template. Assay: immunoSEQ multiplex PCR; the TCRdb copy retains only in-frame clones and omits some. The sample consists of 100,000 or so clones, just under 60% of them appearing once. The material sequenced was CD8+ T cells sorted from blood, taken at roughly week 58, from a patient treated with tofacitinib. The receptors here all came from a human donor with alopecia areata.

This clone turned up a few times. The chain joins TRBV27 to TRBJ2-7, with TRBD2 identical over 11 bases. CDR1 and CDR2 (germline): MNHEY, SMNVEV (reference sequence). This CDR3 has 17 residues. V lost 0 bases and J lost 0; bases outside the gene matches: 4. The CDR3 DNA is TGTGCCAGCAGTTTATCAACTAGCGGGGGACTCTCCTACGAGCAGTACTTC. The encoded protein is CASSLSTSGGLSYEQYF.

This chain uses TRBV6-5 with TRBJ2-6, with 9 nucleotides matching TRBD1. The CDR3 runs 16 residues. CDR1 and CDR2 (germline): MNHEY, SVGAGI. J lost 2 bases, V lost 2 bases, and 1 base had no gene match. DNA for the CDR3: TGTGCCAGCAGTTACGGACAGGGGACTGGGGCCAACGTCCTGACTTTC. It specifies CASSYGQGTGANVLTF.

The chain is built from TRBV30 and TRBJ1-6; D is undetermined. This CDR3 spans 12 amino acids. Looked up from germline, CDR1 is GTSNPN and CDR2 is SVGIG (reference sequence). Trimming stripped 0 bases from V and 14 bases from J, with 11 bases between. The CDR3 DNA reads as TGTGCCTGGAGTGTCCCGCCGGGAGCCCTCCACTTT. Encoded protein: CAWSVPPGALHF.

The rearrangement links TRBV14 to TRBJ2-4; D remains unclear. The CDR3 has 13 amino acids. Germline CDR1 SGHDN, CDR2 FVKESK. V was pared by 1 base and J by 8 bases, with 9 bases between. The CDR3 region is CASSQGGIDIQYF. Here the CDR3 DNA reads TGTGCCAGCAGCCAAGGTGGGATAGACATTCAGTACTTC. Filled out from reference TRBV14 and TRBJ2-4, the complete variable domain reads EAGVTQFPSHSVIEKGQTVTLRCDPISGHDNLYWYRRVMGKEIKFLLHFVKESKQDESGMPNNRFLAERTGGTYSTLKVQPAELEDSGVYFCASSQGGIDIQYFGAGTRLSVL.

The chain links TRBV7-9 to TRBJ2-5, with no clear D. The germline V and J ends were trimmed by 8 bases and 1 base, with 8 bases remaining between them. The germline CDR1 and CDR2 sequences are SEHNR and FQNEAQ (reference sequence). This CDR3 has 12 amino acids. CDR3: CASGWTQETQYF. The CDR3 nucleotides are TGTGCCAGCGGTTGGACCCAAGAGACCCAGTACTTC.

This chain connects TRBV4-1 to TRBJ2-3; no firm D call. V was clipped by 0 bases and J by 4 bases, with 17 bases between them. The CDR3 runs to 17 residues. From germline, CDR1 is MGHRA and CDR2 YSYEKL. As DNA, the CDR3 is TGCGCCAGCAGCCAAGATCCCGGCGAACGAATGGCAGATACGCAGTATTTT. Translated: CASSQDPGERMADTQYF.

This chain uses TRBV28 with TRBJ1-1; D is undetermined. The CDR3 is made up of 13 amino acids. The germline V gene encodes CDR1 MDHEN and CDR2 SYDVKM. V was trimmed by 2 bases and J by 3 bases, leaving 7 bases between them. The CDR3 region is CASSLVRYTEAFF. CDR3 DNA: TGTGCCAGCAGTTTAGTCAGGTACACTGAAGCTTTCTTT.

This clone has more than one count but fewer than ten. This chain uses TRBV10-3 with TRBJ1-4; perhaps TRBD1 as D (5 bases). Germline assignment: CDR1 ENHRY and CDR2 SYGVKD. The CDR3 covers 13 residues. V lost 4 bases, J lost 8 bases, and 11 bases lay in between. The CDR3 region is CAISAQGNEKLFF. The CDR3 bases are TGTGCCATCAGTGCGCAGGGAAACGAAAAACTGTTTTTT.

The genes are TRBV4-2 and TRBJ1-1; no clear D gene. Germline CDR1 LGHNA, CDR2 YNFKEQ. Trimming removed 2 bases at V and 2 bases at J, with 6 bases between. The CDR3 loop spans 13 amino acids. The CDR3 DNA is TGTGCCAGCAGCCAAAATTTAAACACTGAAGCTTTCTTT. Translating gives CASSQNLNTEAFF.

This sequence joins TRBV19 and TRBJ1-4; D not resolved. This CDR3 is built from 14 residues. The germline V gene has CDR1 LNHDA and CDR2 SQIVND (reference sequence). The V end lost 7 bases, the J end lost 4 bases, and 13 bases lay between the germline ends. CDR3 sequence: CASIRAGLNEKLFF. For the CDR3, the DNA is TGTGCCAGTATTCGGGCGGGTCTTAATGAAAAACTGTTTTTT.

This clone was seen a single time. V usage is TRBV5-1 and J usage is TRBJ2-5, with unresolved D. With 0 bases removed from V and 2 bases from J, the gap between germline ends came to 11 bases. CDR1 is SGHRS and CDR2 is YFSETQ in the germline V gene. The CDR3 runs to 15 residues. The CDR3 spells CASSLEVPIQETQYF. The CDR3 nucleotides are TGCGCCAGCAGCTTGGAGGTCCCAATACAAGAGACCCAGTACTTC.

The J gene is TRBJ1-2, the V gene TRBV7-2; the D gene is possibly TRBD1 (6 bases). The CDR3 spans 17 residues. Germline CDR1 reads SGHTA; CDR2 reads FQGNSA. V lost 5 bases to trimming and J lost 3 bases, with 22 bases between them. The CDR3 DNA sequence: TGTGCCAGCAGCCCTTTACCTGCCGACAGGAACGACTATGGCTACACCTTC. Amino acid sequence: CASSPLPADRNDYGYTF. Based on the CDR3 plus reference TRBV7-2 and TRBJ1-2, the full variable domain is GAGVSQSPSNKVTEKGKDVELRCDPISGHTALYWYRQSLGQGLEFLIYFQGNSAPDKSGLPSDRFSAERTGGSVSTLTIQRTQQEDSAVYLCASSPLPADRNDYGYTFGSGTRLTVV.

V is TRBV2 and J is TRBJ1-2; D remains ambiguous. The CDR3 has 11 residues. V lost 8 bases and J lost 8, with 12 bases in between. The germline V gene encodes CDR1 SNHLY and CDR2 FYNNEI. CDR3 sequence reads: CASPKLLGYTF. The CDR3 DNA follows: TGTGCCAGCCCAAAACTTCTAGGCTACACCTTC.

In this sample, this clone turned up once. The chain combines TRBV6-5 with TRBJ2-2; D gene uncertain. CDR3 size: 13 residues. With 3 bases removed from V and 1 base from J, the gap between germline ends came to 3 bases. Germline V lookup: CDR1 MNHEY, CDR2 SVGAGI. The CDR3 sequence is CASSYKNTGELFF. The DNA of the CDR3 is TGTGCCAGCAGTTATAAGAACACCGGGGAGCTGTTTTTT.

This clone was observed a handful of times. V usage is TRBV2 and J usage is TRBJ1-1; TRBD1 is a possible D gene (6 bases). V lost 4 bases to trimming and J lost 1 base, with 19 bases between them. Germline-derived CDR1 and CDR2 are SNHLY and FYNNEI. This CDR3 has 17 residues. The CDR3 DNA reads as TGTGCCAGCAGTGCGGTATTAGGGGGGGCTCAGAACACTGAAGCTTTCTTT. Its translation is CASSAVLGGAQNTEAFF.

This chain uses TRBV2 with TRBJ1-3; D is undetermined. The CDR3 loop spans 13 amino acids. Germline V lookup: CDR1 SNHLY, CDR2 FYNNEI. V lost 2 bases and J lost 0, with 2 bases in between. The CDR3 reads CASSETSGNTIYF. CDR3 coding DNA: TGTGCCAGCAGTGAAACCTCTGGAAACACCATATATTTT.

This chain uses TRBV5-1 with TRBJ1-1; tentative D call: TRBD1 (5 bases). The V gene lost 2 bases and the J gene lost 7 bases, with 12 bases spanning the gap. The CDR3 has 13 residues. The germline CDR1 and CDR2 sequences are SGHRS and YFSETQ. CDR3 in amino acids: CASSFHQGHEAFF. The CDR3, as DNA: TGCGCCAGCAGCTTCCACCAGGGCCATGAAGCTTTCTTT.

This clone appeared a single time. The chain joins TRBV11-2 to TRBJ2-7; D gene uncertain. The CDR3 consists of 13 residues. V was shortened by 0 bases and J by 3 bases, with 6 bases between the two germline ends. The germline V gene has CDR1 SGHAT and CDR2 FQNNGV. CDR3 sequence (DNA): TGTGCCAGCAGCTTAGAATGGGGCTACGAGCAGTACTTC. Translation: CASSLEWGYEQYF.

J is TRBJ2-5 and V is TRBV19; D is possibly TRBD2 (6 bases). CDR3 size: 12 residues. The V end lost 3 bases, the J end lost 4 bases, and 6 bases lay between the germline ends. The germline gives CDR1 LNHDA, CDR2 SQIVND (reference sequence). The CDR3 protein is CASSMGGETQYF. The CDR3 DNA reads TGTGCCAGTAGTATGGGAGGAGAGACCCAGTACTTC.

V gene TRBV11-2 combines with J gene TRBJ1-3; no reliable D call. V lost 4 bases, J lost 0 bases, and 10 bases lay in between. The V gene's germline CDR1 is SGHAT and CDR2 FQNNGV. The CDR3 contains 15 residues. The CDR3 spells CASSYKPASGNTIYF. CDR3 DNA: TGTGCCAGCAGCTACAAGCCGGCCTCTGGAAACACCATATATTTT.

This clone was picked up one time. The rearrangement uses TRBV7-2 and TRBJ1-5; TRBD1 aligns across 11 bases. V shed 0 bases, J shed 0 bases, and the junction held 4 bases outside the gene matches. CDR1 and CDR2 (germline): SGHTA, FQGNSA. The CDR3 covers 18 residues. CDR3 in amino acids: CASSLAGTGGSSNQPQHF. In DNA form, the CDR3 reads TGTGCCAGCAGCTTAGCCGGGACAGGGGGTTCTAGCAATCAGCCCCAGCATTTT.

This clone was seen just once. The chain recombines TRBV30 with TRBJ2-1; TRBD1 might be the D (5 bases). V gave up 1 base and J gave up 6 bases, with 7 bases separating them. Germline CDR1 reads GTSNPN; CDR2 reads SVGIG (reference sequence). The CDR3 spans 12 residues. The CDR3 sequence: CAWSGQLNEQFF. The CDR3 DNA sequence: TGTGCCTGGAGTGGACAGCTCAATGAGCAGTTCTTC.

The sample holds a few counts of this clone. The chain has TRBV6-6 and TRBJ2-3; the D gene is possibly TRBD2 (5 bases). This CDR3 is built from 14 residues. CDR1 MNHNY and CDR2 SVGAGI come from the germline V gene (reference sequence). Trimming shortened V by 0 bases and J by 2 bases, and 6 bases separated the two germline ends. The CDR3 sequence is CASSYSGVTDTQYF. The CDR3 DNA follows: TGTGCCAGCAGTTACTCCGGGGTCACAGATACGCAGTATTTT.

V usage is TRBV4-1 and J usage is TRBJ1-2; D gene unclear. CDR3 size: 17 residues. With 0 bases removed from V and 4 bases from J, the gap between germline ends came to 18 bases. CDR1 and CDR2 from the germline V gene are MGHRA and YSYEKL. In nucleotides, the CDR3 is TGCGCCAGCAGCCAAGAAAAAGTGTTATATAGAGGCTATGGCTACACCTTC. As protein: CASSQEKVLYRGYGYTF.

A few counts support this clone. The J gene is TRBJ2-2, the V gene TRBV7-2; D uncertain. The V and J ends lost 5 bases and 5 bases respectively, with 12 bases between them. There are 14 residues in the CDR3. The germline gives CDR1 SGHTA, CDR2 FQGNSA. The CDR3 DNA reads TGTGCCAGCAGCCGTACCGCAACTACCGGGGAGCTGTTTTTT. Protein: CASSRTATTGELFF.